The present TCR beta chain was sequenced within a study of T cell clones after liver transplantation. Study details: Immunosuppression withdrawal was tried within 2 years after liver transplantation in this trial. Three of the eight recipients were HCV-positive; the rest had non-autoimmune, non-viral transplant indications. Third-party-reactive TCRbeta sequences from pre-transplant mixed lymphocyte reactions served as antigen-independent comparators.

The table came from immunoSEQ multiplex PCR; TCRdb's copy has only in-frame clones and leaves some out. The data hold 93,000 or so clones, with under 90% observed a single time. On this clone: The antigen is unknown.

Study findings and constraints: Circulating graft-donor-reactive CD4 TCRbeta sequences fell significantly post-transplant in 5 of 8 subjects.

The CDR3 sequence is 13 residues long. Trimming cost V 0 bases and J 6 bases, with 10 bases left between them. Germline V gene sequence: CDR1 SGHRS, CDR2 YFSETQ. The sequence was collected from a human patient who received a liver transplant. Some T cells may have come from the graft donor. The V and J genes are TRBV5-1 and TRBJ2-7, with D perhaps TRBD2 (6 bases). This specimen consisted of CD4+ T cells from blood, obtained about 50 months after liver transplant. The CDR3 loop reads CASSLAGVIEQYF. For the CDR3, the DNA is TGCGCCAGCAGCTTGGCGGGGGTAATCGAGCAGTACTTC. The entire variable domain, with the rest obtained from reference TRBV5-1 and TRBJ2-7, is as follows: KAGVTQTPRYLIKTRGQQVTLSCSPISGHRSVSWYQQTPGQGLQFLFEYFSETQRNKGNFPGRFSGRQFSNSRSEMNVSTLELGDSALYLCASSLAGVIEQYFGPGTRLTVT.